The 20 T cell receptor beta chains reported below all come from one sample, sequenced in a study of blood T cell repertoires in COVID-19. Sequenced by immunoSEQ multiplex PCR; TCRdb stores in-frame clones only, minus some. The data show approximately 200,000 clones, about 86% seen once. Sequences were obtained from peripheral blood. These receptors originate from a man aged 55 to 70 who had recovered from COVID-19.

The CDR3 region has the DNA TGTGCCAGCAGTGGCCAGGGAAGGCGTGTCTATGGCTACACCTTC. Protein sequence: CASSGQGRRVYGYTF. The chain recombines TRBV28 with TRBJ1-2; D is possibly TRBD1 (5 bases). The V gene's germline CDR1 is MDHEN and CDR2 SYDVKM. V was clipped by 5 bases and J by 4 bases, with 17 bases between them. This CDR3 region has 15 residues.

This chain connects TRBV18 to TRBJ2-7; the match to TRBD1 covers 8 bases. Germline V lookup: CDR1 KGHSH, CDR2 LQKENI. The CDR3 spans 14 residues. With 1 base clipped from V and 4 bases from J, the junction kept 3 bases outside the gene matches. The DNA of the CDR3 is TGTGCCAGCTCACCACTGGACAGGGCGTACGAGCAGTACTTC. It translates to CASSPLDRAYEQYF.

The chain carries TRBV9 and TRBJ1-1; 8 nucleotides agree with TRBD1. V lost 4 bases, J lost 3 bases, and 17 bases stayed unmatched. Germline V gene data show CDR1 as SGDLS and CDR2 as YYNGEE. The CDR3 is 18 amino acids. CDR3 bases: TGTGCCAGCAGCAATAGAAGCAGGGGGCGCTTCGGGTACACTGAAGCTTTCTTT. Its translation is CASSNRSRGRFGYTEAFF.

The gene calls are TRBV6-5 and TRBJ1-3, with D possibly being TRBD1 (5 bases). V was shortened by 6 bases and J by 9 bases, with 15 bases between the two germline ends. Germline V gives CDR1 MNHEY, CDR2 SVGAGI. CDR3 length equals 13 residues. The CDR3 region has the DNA TGTGCCAGCAGGGACAACCCTTCGGGCACCATATATTTT. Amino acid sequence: CASRDNPSGTIYF.

The CDR3 region is CASSETGDNQPQHF. In DNA form, the CDR3 reads TGCGCCAGCAGCGAGACAGGGGATAATCAGCCCCAGCATTTT. This chain uses TRBV5-1 with TRBJ1-5; TRBD1 matches at 8 bases. Per germline, CDR1 SGHRS and CDR2 YFSETQ. The CDR3 extends over 14 amino acids. Trimming took 4 bases from V and 4 from J; bases not matched to a gene: 4. Complete variable domain (other parts from reference TRBV5-1 and TRBJ1-5): KAGVTQTPRYLIKTRGQQVTLSCSPISGHRSVSWYQQTPGQGLQFLFEYFSETQRNKGNFPGRFSGRQFSNSRSEMNVSTLELGDSALYLCASSETGDNQPQHFGDGTRLSIL.

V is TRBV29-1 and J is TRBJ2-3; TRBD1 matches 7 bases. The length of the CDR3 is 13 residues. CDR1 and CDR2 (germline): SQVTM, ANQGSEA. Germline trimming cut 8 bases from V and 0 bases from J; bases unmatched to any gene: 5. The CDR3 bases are TGCAGCTCCGGACAGGAGAGCACAGATACGCAGTATTTT. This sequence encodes CSSGQESTDTQYF.

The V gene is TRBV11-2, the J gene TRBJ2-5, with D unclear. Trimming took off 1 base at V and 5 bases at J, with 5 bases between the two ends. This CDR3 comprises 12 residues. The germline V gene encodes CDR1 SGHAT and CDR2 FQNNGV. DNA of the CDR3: TGTGCCAGCAGCTTAGGGCGGGAGACCCAGTACTTC. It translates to CASSLGRETQYF.

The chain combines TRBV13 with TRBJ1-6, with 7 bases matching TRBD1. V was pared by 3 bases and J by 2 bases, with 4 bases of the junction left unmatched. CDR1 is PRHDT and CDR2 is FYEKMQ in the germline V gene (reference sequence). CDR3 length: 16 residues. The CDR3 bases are TGTGCCAGCAGCTTCAACAGGGGTACCTATAATTCACCCCTCCACTTT. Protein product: CASSFNRGTYNSPLHF.

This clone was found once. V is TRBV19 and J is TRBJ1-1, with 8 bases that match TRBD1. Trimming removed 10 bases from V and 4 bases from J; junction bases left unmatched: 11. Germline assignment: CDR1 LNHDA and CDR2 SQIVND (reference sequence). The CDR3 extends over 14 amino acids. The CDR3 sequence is CATNDRGRGTEAFF. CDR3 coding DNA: TGTGCCACAAACGACAGGGGAAGGGGCACTGAAGCTTTCTTT.

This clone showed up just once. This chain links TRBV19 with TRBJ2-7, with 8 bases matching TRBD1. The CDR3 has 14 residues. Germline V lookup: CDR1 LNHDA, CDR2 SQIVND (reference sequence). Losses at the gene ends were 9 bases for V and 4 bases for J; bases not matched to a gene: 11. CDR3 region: CASRFGQGPYEQYF. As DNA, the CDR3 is TGTGCCAGCAGATTTGGACAGGGACCATACGAGCAGTACTTC.

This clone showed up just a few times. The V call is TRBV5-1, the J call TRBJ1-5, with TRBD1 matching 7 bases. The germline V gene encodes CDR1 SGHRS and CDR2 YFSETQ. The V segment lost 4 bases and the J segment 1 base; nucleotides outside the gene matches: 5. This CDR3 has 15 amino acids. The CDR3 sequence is CASSLTGQSNQPQHF. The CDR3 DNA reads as TGCGCCAGCAGCCTAACGGGACAGAGCAATCAGCCCCAGCATTTT.

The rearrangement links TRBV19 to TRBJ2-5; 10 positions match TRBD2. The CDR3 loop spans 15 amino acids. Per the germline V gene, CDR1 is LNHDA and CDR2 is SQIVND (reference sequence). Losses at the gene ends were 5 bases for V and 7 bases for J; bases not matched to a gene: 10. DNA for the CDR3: TGTGCCAGTAGTTCCATTCAATCTAGCGGGGGGACCCAGTACTTC. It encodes CASSSIQSSGGTQYF.

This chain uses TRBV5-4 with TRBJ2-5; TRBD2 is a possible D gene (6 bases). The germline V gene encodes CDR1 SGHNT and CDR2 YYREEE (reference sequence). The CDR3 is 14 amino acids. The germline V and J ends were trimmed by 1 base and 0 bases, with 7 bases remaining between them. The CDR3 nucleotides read TGTGCCAGCAGCTTGAGGAGGGACCAAGAGACCCAGTACTTC. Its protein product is CASSLRRDQETQYF.

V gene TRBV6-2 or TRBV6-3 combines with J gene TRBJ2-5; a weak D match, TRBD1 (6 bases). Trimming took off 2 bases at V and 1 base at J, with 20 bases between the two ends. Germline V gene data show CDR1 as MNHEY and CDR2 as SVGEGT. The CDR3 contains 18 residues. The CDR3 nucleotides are TGTGCCAGCAGTTACAATAGTCTTTCGGGACACCTCCAAGAGACCCAGTACTTC. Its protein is CASSYNSLSGHLQETQYF.

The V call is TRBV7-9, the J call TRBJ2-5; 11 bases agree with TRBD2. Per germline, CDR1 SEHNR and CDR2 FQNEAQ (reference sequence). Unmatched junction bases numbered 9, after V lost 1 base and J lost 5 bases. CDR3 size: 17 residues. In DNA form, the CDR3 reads TGTGCCAGCAGCTTAGGACTTAGCGGGGGGGCCCAGGAGACCCAGTACTTC. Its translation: CASSLGLSGGAQETQYF.

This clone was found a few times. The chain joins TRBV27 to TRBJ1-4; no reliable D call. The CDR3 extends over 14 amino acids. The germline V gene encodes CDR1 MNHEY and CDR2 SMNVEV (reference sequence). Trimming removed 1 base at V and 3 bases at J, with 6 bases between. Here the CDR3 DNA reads TGTGCCAGCAGTTTATTGGGAGCTAATGAAAAACTGTTTTTT. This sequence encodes CASSLLGANEKLFF. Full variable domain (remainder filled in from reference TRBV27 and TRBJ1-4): EAQVTQNPRYLITVTGKKLTVTCSQNMNHEYMSWYRQDPGLGLRQIYYSMNVEVTDKGDVPEGYKVSRKEKRNFPLILESPSPNQTSLYFCASSLLGANEKLFFGSGTQLSVL.

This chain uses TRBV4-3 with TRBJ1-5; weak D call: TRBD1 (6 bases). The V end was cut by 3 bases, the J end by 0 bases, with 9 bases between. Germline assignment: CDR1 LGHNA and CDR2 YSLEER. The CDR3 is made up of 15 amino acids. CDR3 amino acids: CASSQDSYSNQPQHF. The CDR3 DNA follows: TGCGCCAGCAGCCAGGACAGTTATAGCAATCAGCCCCAGCATTTT.

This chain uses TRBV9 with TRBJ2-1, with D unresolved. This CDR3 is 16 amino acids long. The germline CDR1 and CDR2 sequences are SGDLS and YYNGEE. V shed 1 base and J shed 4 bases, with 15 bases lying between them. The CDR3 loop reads CASSVRGLPPYNEQFF. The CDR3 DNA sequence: TGTGCCAGCAGCGTACGTGGGCTCCCCCCTTACAATGAGCAGTTCTTC. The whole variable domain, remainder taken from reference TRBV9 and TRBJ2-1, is DSGVTQTPKHLITATGQRVTLRCSPRSGDLSVYWYQQSLDQGLQFLIQYYNGEERAKGNILERFSAQQFPDLHSELNLSSLELGDSALYFCASSVRGLPPYNEQFFGPGTRLTVL.

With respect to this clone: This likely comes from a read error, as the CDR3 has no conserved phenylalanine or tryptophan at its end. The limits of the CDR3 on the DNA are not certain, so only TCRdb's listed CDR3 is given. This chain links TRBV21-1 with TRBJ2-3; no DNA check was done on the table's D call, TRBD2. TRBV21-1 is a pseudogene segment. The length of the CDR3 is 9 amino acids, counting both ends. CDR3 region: CASSKSFAR.

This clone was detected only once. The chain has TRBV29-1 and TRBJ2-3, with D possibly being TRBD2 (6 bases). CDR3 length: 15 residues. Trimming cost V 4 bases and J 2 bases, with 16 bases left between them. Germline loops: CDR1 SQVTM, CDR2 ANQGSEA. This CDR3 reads CSVVSSGAVTDTQYF. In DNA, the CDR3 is TGCAGCGTTGTGAGTAGCGGAGCCGTCACAGATACGCAGTATTTT.